A selection of T cell receptor beta chains follows, all from one sample in a study of CD8 T cells in ankylosing spondylitis. MiXCR, applied by TCRdb to the 5' RACE reads, yields one record per CDR3 protein. The sample shows almost 45,000 distinct CDR3 sequences, roughly 9.6% of them seen only once. Material: blood, either unsorted or a sorted T cell fraction (not recorded which). These receptors came from a male donor with ankylosing spondylitis or in good health (not recorded which). Both conserved end residues are part of each CDR3. A D gene is named only where the DNA matches it firmly. Clone size is shown for a subset of rows, as once, few, many or a class of expanded clone.

j_call,d_call,v_call,clone_size,cdr3_nt,cdr3_aa
TRBJ2-1,TRBD2,TRBV20-1,many,TGCAGTGCTCTTAGCGGGGGGGCTAACAATGAGCAGTTCTTC,CSALSGGANNEQFF
TRBJ1-2,TRBD1,TRBV5-1,NA,TGCGCCAGCAGCTTGGCGGGACAGGGGAACTATGGCTACACCTTC,CASSLAGQGNYGYTF
TRBJ2-7,TRBD2,TRBV2,many,TGTGCCAGCAGCGGGGGGACCTACGAGCAGTACTTC,CASSGGTYEQYF
TRBJ2-2,TRBD1,TRBV7-8,few,TGTGCCAGCCGATTGCGGGACAGGGGGAGGTGGGCCGGGGAGCTGTTTTTT,CASRLRDRGRWAGELFF
TRBJ1-1,NA,TRBV5-1,many,TGCGCCAGCAGCCCGGGGTGGGAGTTGAACACTGAAGCTTTCTTT,CASSPGWELNTEAFF
TRBJ2-1,NA,TRBV5-1,few,TGCGCCAGCAGCTTGGAAGGGCGTGGGACGGATGAGCAGTTCTTC,CASSLEGRGTDEQFF
TRBJ2-1,TRBD1,TRBV2,NA,TGTACCTTCAGTCACAAAAGGGCGGGACAGGGGGCAAAGGATGAGCAGTTCTTC,CTFSHKRAGQGAKDEQFF
TRBJ1-2,NA,TRBV10-3,many,TGTGCCATCACCTCCGGTTTTGAGGACAAGGGCTACACCTTC,CAITSGFEDKGYTF
TRBJ2-7,TRBD1,TRBV12-3/TRBV12-4,many,TGTGCCAGCAGTTTGCGGGACAGGGGAGCCTACGAGCAGTACTTC,CASSLRDRGAYEQYF
TRBJ2-7,NA,TRBV13,many,TGTGCCAGCAGCGCCGGTGCGGGGGCGAGGGAGCAGTACTTC,CASSAGAGAREQYF
TRBJ2-2,NA,TRBV5-5,many,TGTGCCAGCAGCCTAGGACAGCGAATTTCCACCGGGGAGCTGTTTTTT,CASSLGQRISTGELFF
TRBJ2-5,TRBD2,TRBV19,NA,TGTGCCAGTAGCCCTACTAGCGCAGAGACCCAGTACTTC,CASSPTSAETQYF
TRBJ2-7,NA,TRBV5-6,many,TGTGCCAGCAGGCCTTGGATCGGGACATCCATCTACGAGCAGTACTTC,CASRPWIGTSIYEQYF
TRBJ2-3,NA,TRBV5-1,many,TGCGCCAGCGTGGAACTAAGCACAGATACGCAGTATTTT,CASVELSTDTQYF
TRBJ2-3,NA,TRBV3-1,many,TGTGCCAGCAGCCAAGAGCGGGGCCCCCCTTGGAGCACAGATACGCAGTATTTT,CASSQERGPPWSTDTQYF
TRBJ1-2,NA,TRBV19,many,TGTGCCAGTAGTCAGCGCACGCGGGACTATGGCTACACCTTC,CASSQRTRDYGYTF
TRBJ1-1,NA,TRBV29-1,many,TGCAGCGTTGAAGATAGGGGGGGGGTGAACACTGAAGCTTTCTTT,CSVEDRGGVNTEAFF
TRBJ2-7,NA,TRBV6-1,few,TGTGCCAGCAGTGAATCCCCCCACTCCTCCTACGAGCAGTACTTC,CASSESPHSSYEQYF
TRBJ2-2,NA,TRBV9,many,TGTGCCAGCAGCGCAGGGGACTTAACCAACACCGGGGAGCTGTTTTTT,CASSAGDLTNTGELFF
TRBJ2-2,NA,TRBV25-1,many,TGTGCCAGCAGTGAATATGGACGGTACGGGGAGCTGTTTTTT,CASSEYGRYGELFF
TRBJ2-1,TRBD2,TRBV5-1,NA,TGCGCCAGCAGCTCTTTTTTGGCCACCGGGACTAACGTAGGGAATGAGCAGTTCTTC,CASSSFLATGTNVGNEQFF
TRBJ1-1,NA,TRBV12-3/TRBV12-4,many,TGTGCCAGCAGTATCGGGAGGGACACTGAAGCTTTCTTT,CASSIGRDTEAFF
TRBJ1-2,NA,TRBV28,many,TGTGCCAGCAGTGAAAGACTGGCGGACTATGGCTACACCTTC,CASSERLADYGYTF